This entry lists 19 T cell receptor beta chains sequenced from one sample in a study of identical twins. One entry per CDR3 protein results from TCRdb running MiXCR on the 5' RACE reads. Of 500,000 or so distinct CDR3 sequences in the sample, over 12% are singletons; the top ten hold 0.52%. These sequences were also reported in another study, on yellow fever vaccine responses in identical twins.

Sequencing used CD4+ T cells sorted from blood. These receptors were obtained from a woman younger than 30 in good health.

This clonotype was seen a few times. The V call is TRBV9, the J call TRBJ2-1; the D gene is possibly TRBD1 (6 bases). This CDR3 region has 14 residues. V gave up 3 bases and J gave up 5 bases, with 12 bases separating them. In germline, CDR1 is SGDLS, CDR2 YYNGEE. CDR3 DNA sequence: TGTGCCAGCAGCGGGGACACGTTTGACAATGAGCAGTTCTTC. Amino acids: CASSGDTFDNEQFF.

The CDR3 protein is CASSLWGASGGGNEQFF. CDR3 bases: TGTGCCAGCAGTTTATGGGGTGCTAGCGGGGGTGGCAATGAGCAGTTCTTC. The chain combines TRBV12-3 or TRBV12-4 with TRBJ2-1; 10 positions agree with TRBD2. V lost 2 bases and J lost 6; bases outside the gene matches: 10. The CDR3 loop spans 17 amino acids.

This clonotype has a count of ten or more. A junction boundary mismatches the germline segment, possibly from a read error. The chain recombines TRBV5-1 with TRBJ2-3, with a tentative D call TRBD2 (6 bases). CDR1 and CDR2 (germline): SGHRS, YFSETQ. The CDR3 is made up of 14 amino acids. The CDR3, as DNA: TGTGCCAGCAGTCTTGAGCGGGGCACAGATACGCAGTATTTT. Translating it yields CASSLERGTDTQYF.

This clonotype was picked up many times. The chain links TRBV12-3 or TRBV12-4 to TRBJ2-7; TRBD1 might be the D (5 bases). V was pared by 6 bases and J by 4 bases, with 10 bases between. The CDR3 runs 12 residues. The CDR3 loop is CASSHDSYEQYF. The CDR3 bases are TGTGCCAGCAGCCACGACAGTTACGAGCAGTACTTC.

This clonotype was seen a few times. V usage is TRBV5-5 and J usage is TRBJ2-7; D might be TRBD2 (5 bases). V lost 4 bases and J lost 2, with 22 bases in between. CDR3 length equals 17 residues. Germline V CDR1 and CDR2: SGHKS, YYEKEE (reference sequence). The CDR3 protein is CASSLLRTEVAPYEQYF. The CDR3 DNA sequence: TGTGCCAGCAGCCTCCTCCGGACGGAGGTAGCTCCCTACGAGCAGTACTTC.

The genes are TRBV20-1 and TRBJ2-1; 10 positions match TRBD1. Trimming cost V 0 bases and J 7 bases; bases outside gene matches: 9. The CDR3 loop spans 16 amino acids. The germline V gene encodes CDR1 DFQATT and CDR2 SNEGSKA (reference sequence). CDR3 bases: TGCAGTGCTAGAGATCCCCGGACAGGGGGTATAAATGAGCAGTTCTTC. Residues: CSARDPRTGGINEQFF.

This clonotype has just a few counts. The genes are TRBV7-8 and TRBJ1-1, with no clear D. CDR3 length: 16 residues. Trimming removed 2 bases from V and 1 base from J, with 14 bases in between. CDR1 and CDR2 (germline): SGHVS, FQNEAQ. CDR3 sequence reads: CASSLRTPAGNTEAFF. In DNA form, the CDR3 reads TGTGCCAGCAGCTTACGTACACCGGCAGGGAACACTGAAGCTTTCTTT.

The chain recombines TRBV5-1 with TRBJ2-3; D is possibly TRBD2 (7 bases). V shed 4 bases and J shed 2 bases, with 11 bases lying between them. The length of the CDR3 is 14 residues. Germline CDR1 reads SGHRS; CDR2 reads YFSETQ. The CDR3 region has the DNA TGCGCCAGCAGCAGGGGGGGAAACACAGATACGCAGTATTTT. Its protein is CASSRGGNTDTQYF.

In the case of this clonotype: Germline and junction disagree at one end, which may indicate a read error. CDR3: CASCQVWTSGGGNEQFF. As DNA, the CDR3 is TGTGCCAGCTGCCAAGTATGGACTAGCGGGGGGGGTAATGAGCAGTTCTTC. The chain carries TRBV3-1 and TRBJ2-1; 15 nucleotides agree with TRBD2. The CDR3 spans 17 residues. Germline V gene data show CDR1 as LGHDT and CDR2 as YNNKEL (reference sequence).

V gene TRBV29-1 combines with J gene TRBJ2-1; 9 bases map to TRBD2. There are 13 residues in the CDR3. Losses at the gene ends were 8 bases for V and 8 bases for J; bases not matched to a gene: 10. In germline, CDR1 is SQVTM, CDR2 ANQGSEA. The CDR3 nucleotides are TGCAGCACTGGACTGGCGGGGGGGCATGAGCAGTTCTTC. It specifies CSTGLAGGHEQFF.

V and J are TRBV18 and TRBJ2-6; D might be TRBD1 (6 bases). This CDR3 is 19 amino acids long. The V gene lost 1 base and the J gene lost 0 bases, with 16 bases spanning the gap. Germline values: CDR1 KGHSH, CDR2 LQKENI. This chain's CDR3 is CASSPLGVDSSSGANVLTF. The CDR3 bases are TGTGCCAGCTCACCACTCGGTGTGGACAGTAGCTCTGGGGCCAACGTCCTGACTTTC.

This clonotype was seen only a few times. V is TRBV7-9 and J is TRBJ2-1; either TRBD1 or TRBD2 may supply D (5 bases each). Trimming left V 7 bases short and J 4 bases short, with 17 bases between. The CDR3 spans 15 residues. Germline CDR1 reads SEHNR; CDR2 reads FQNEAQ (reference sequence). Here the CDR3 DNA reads TGTGCCAGCAACTTTCCGGGACGGGAATACAATGAGCAGTTCTTC. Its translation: CASNFPGREYNEQFF.

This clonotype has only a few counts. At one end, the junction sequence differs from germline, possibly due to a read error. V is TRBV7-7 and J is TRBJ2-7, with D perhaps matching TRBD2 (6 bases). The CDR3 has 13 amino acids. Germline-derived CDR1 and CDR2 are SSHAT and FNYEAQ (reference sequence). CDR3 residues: CASSQGLNYEQYF. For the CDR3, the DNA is TGTGCTAGCAGCCAGGGACTGAACTACGAGCAGTACTTC.

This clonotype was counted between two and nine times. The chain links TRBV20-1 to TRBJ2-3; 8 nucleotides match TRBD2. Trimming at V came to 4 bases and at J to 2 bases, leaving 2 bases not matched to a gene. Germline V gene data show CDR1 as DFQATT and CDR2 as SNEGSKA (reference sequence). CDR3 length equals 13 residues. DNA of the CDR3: TGCAGTGCTAATAGCGGGATCACAGATACGCAGTATTTT. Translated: CSANSGITDTQYF.

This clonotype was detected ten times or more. Written as DNA, the CDR3 is TGTGCCAGCAGCCAAGACGGGGACACAGATACGCAGTATTTT. Its protein product is CASSQDGDTDTQYF. The chain uses TRBV3-1 and TRBJ2-3; D may be TRBD2 (5 bases). Germline V gene lookup returns CDR1 LGHDT and CDR2 YNNKEL (reference sequence). The CDR3 totals 14 residues. With 0 bases removed from V and 2 bases from J, the gap between germline ends came to 6 bases.

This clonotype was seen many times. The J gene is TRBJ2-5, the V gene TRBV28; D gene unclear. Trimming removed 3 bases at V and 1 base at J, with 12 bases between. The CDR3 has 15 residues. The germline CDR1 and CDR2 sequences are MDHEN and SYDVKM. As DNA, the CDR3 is TGTGCCAGCAGTTTCGTGGCAGCAACCCAAGAGACCCAGTACTTC. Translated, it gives CASSFVAATQETQYF.

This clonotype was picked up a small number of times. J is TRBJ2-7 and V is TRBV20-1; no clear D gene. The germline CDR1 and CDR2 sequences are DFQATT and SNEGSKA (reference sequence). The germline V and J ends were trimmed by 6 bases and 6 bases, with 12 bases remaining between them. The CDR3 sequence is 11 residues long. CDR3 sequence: CSASRSGEQYF. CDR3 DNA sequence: TGCAGTGCCAGCCGATCTGGCGAGCAGTACTTC.

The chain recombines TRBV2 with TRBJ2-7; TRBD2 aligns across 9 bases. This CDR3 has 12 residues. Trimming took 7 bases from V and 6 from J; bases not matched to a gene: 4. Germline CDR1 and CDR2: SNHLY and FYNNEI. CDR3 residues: CASNLAGLEQYF. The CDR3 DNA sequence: TGTGCCAGCAACCTAGCGGGGCTCGAGCAGTACTTC.

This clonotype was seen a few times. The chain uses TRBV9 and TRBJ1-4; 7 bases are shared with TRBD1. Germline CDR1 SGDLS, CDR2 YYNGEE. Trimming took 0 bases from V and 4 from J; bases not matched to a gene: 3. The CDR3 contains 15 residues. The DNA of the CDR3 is TGTGCCAGCAGCGTAGACAGGGGCGGTAATGAAAAACTGTTTTTT. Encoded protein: CASSVDRGGNEKLFF.